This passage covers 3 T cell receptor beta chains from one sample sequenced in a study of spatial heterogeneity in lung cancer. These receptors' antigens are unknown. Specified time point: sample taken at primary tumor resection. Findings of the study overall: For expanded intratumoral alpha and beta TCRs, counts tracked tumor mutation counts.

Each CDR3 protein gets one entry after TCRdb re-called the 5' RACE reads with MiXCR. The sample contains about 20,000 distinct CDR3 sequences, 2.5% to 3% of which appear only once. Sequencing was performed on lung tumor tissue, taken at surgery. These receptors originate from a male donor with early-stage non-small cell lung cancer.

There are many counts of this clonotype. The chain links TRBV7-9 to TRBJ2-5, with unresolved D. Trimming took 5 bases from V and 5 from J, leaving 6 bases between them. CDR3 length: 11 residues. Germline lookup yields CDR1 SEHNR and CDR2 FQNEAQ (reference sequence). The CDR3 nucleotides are TGTGCCAGCAGCACAGTGGAGACCCAGTACTTC. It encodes CASSTVETQYF. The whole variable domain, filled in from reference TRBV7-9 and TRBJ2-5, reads DTGVSQNPRHKITKRGQNVTFRCDPISEHNRLYWYRQTLGQGPEFLTYFQNEAQLEKSRLLSDRFSAERPKGSFSTLEIQRTEQGDSAMYLCASSTVETQYFGPGTRLLVL.

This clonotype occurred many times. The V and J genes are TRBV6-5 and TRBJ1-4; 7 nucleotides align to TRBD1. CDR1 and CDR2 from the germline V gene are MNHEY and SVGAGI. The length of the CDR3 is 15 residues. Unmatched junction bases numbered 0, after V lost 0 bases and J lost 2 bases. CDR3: CASSYSTGTNEKLFF. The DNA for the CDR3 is TGTGCCAGCAGTTACTCGACAGGGACTAATGAAAAACTGTTTTTT.

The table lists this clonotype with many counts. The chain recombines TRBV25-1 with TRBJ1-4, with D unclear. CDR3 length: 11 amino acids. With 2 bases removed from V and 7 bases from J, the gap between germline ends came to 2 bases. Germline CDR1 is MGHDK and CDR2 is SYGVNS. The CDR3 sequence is CASSELEKLFF. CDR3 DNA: TGTGCCAGCAGTGAACTTGAAAAACTGTTTTTT.